This TCR beta chain was sequenced during a study of sequential checkpoint blockade in melanoma. Study background: Arm A got nivolumab then ipilimumab; arm B the reverse, 1:1. Each arm's sequence ended with maintenance nivolumab.

Assay: immunoSEQ multiplex PCR; the TCRdb copy retains only in-frame clones and omits some. Of about 20,000 clones in the sample, around four fifths were seen once. V lost 1 base and J lost 4; bases outside the gene matches: 6. CDR1 is SGHTA and CDR2 is FQGNSA in the germline V gene. The CDR3 loop spans 15 amino acids. The sample holds a few counts of this clone. Stated treatment: randomized to nivolumab then ipilimumab (arm A) or the reverse (arm B). No patient had prior DNA-damaging chemotherapy. Sorted cells were live CD3+CD8+, lacking CD19 and CD56, from PBMCs. The sequencing here drew on CD8+ T cells sorted from blood (inferred from file names), taken from a patient given nivolumab and ipilimumab in sequence. The TCR originated in a human donor with melanoma. This sequence joins TRBV7-2 and TRBJ2-7; 8 nucleotides align to TRBD1. The CDR3 loop is CASSLVGTGSYEQYF. CDR3 coding DNA: TGTGCCAGCAGCTTAGTCGGGACAGGTTCGTACGAGCAGTACTTC.